This T cell receptor (beta chain) derives from a study of cytomegalovirus exposure and HLA in healthy donors. Trimming stripped 1 base from V and 7 bases from J, with 13 bases between. The germline V gene has CDR1 KGHSH and CDR2 LQKENI. The CDR3 covers 14 residues. The PCR contained 60 Vbeta and 13 Jbeta primers. Repertoires were generated with immunoSEQ multiplex PCR, while TCRdb's copy carries only in-frame clones and drops some. The sample has 100,000 to 150,000 clones, less than 80% seen once. The specimen sequenced was PBMCs. V gene TRBV18 combines with J gene TRBJ1-2; TRBD1 is a possible D gene (6 bases). The receptor comes from a man aged 45-65 years in good health and CMV-seronegative. CDR3 region: CASSPLQGTGGYTF. For the CDR3, the DNA is TGTGCCAGCTCACCACTTCAGGGGACGGGTGGCTACACCTTC. Full variable domain (rest looked up from reference TRBV18 and TRBJ1-2): NAGVMQNPRHLVRRRGQEARLRCSPMKGHSHVYWYRQLPEEGLKFMVYLQKENIIDESGMPKERFSAEFPKEGPSILRIQQVVRGDSAAYFCASSPLQGTGGYTFGSGTRLTVV.